Listed below are T cell receptor beta chains from one sample, sequenced in a study of T cells after yellow fever vaccination. TCRdb passed the 5' RACE reads through MiXCR, listing each CDR3 protein once. The sample holds approximately 140,000 distinct CDR3 sequences, less than 9.5% seen once. Material: CD4+ T cells sorted from PBMCs, obtained 5 days after the yellow fever booster vaccination. All receptors derive from a man aged 25 to 40 who received the YFV17D yellow fever vaccine. CDR3s include the opening cysteine and the closing phenylalanine or tryptophan. The D gene is left open where the match is weak. Clone size is stated in some rows and not others, as once, few, many or a class when expanded.

TRBV4-3	many	TRBJ2-1	TRBD2	CASSQETLARVAYNEQFF	TGCGCCAGCAGCCAAGAAACACTAGCGAGGGTCGCCTACAATGAGCAGTTCTTC
TRBV4-3	many	TRBJ2-1	NA	CASSQEGYNEQFF	TGCGCCAGCAGCCAAGAGGGGTACAATGAGCAGTTCTTC
TRBV12-3/TRBV12-4	NA	TRBJ2-7	NA	CASRARFPPEQYF	TGTGCCAGCCGTGCCAGGTTTCCCCCCGAGCAGTACTTC
TRBV18	many	TRBJ2-7	TRBD2	CASSPDASGGYEQYF	TGTGCCAGCTCACCCGACGCTAGCGGGGGCTACGAGCAGTACTTC
TRBV12-3/TRBV12-4	many	TRBJ2-3	NA	CASSTRRADTQYF	TGTGCCAGCAGTACAAGACGGGCAGATACGCAGTATTTT
TRBV5-1	many	TRBJ2-7	TRBD2	CASSLTGTSSYEQYF	TGCGCCAGCAGCCTAACCGGGACTAGCAGCTACGAGCAGTACTTC
TRBV7-9	NA	TRBJ1-4	NA	CASSFWAEEEKLFF	TGTGCCAGCAGCTTCTGGGCCGAGGAGGAAAAACTGTTTTTT
TRBV18	NA	TRBJ2-6	NA	CASSPPGSSGANVLTF	TGTGCCAGCTCACCACCGGGGTCCTCTGGGGCCAACGTCCTGACTTTC
TRBV6-5	many	TRBJ1-2	NA	CASSYSPAKGPYGYTF	TGTGCCAGCAGTTACTCCCCCGCCAAGGGACCTTATGGCTACACCTTC
TRBV6-2/TRBV6-3	many	TRBJ2-2	NA	CASSPFPGRGYTGELFF	TGTGCCAGCAGTCCTTTCCCCGGGAGAGGGTACACCGGGGAGCTGTTTTTT
TRBV11-2	many	TRBJ2-6	NA	CASSLDRAGANVLTF	TGTGCCAGCAGCTTAGATAGGGCTGGGGCCAACGTCCTGACTTTC
TRBV20-1	many	TRBJ2-1	NA	CSARTPGSEQFF	TGCAGTGCTAGGACCCCCGGAAGTGAGCAGTTCTTC
TRBV20-1	NA	TRBJ2-7	TRBD1	CSARDRNYYEQYF	TGCAGTGCTAGGGACAGGAATTACTACGAGCAGTACTTC
TRBV20-1	many	TRBJ2-4	NA	CSAGTQGAKNIQYF	TGCAGTGCTGGCACACAGGGTGCCAAAAACATTCAGTACTTC
TRBV9	many	TRBJ2-3	NA	CASSAPGANTQYF	TGTGCCAGCAGCGCCCCGGGTGCGAATACGCAGTATTTT
TRBV7-9	many	TRBJ2-7	TRBD2	CASSPSGNPGYEQYF	TGTGCCAGCAGCCCTAGCGGGAACCCAGGATACGAGCAGTACTTC
TRBV29-1	many	TRBJ1-1	NA	CSVEDGKNTEAFF	TGCAGCGTTGAGGACGGCAAGAACACTGAAGCTTTCTTT
TRBV20-1	NA	TRBJ1-1	NA	CSAFEVTGNTEAFF	TGCAGTGCCTTTGAAGTTACAGGGAACACTGAAGCTTTCTTT
TRBV5-1	many	TRBJ2-2	TRBD2	CASSSGTSQTGELFF	TGCGCCAGCAGCAGCGGGACTAGTCAGACCGGGGAGCTGTTTTTT
TRBV12-3/TRBV12-4	many	TRBJ2-7	NA	CASSFGPHYEQYF	TGTGCCAGCAGTTTTGGACCTCACTACGAGCAGTACTTC
TRBV5-1	medium-sized	TRBJ2-3	NA	CASSFRDPGTDTQYF	TGCGCCAGCAGCTTCCGGGACCCGGGGACAGATACGCAGTATTTT
TRBV5-1	many	TRBJ1-4	NA	CASSSEGANEKLFF	TGCGCCAGCAGCTCTGAAGGAGCTAATGAAAAACTGTTTTTT
TRBV11-1	few	TRBJ2-5	TRBD2	CASSLIPTVPTPTSGKETQYF	TGTGCCAGCAGCTTAATCCCAACGGTTCCCACCCCGACTAGCGGGAAAGAGACCCAGTACTTC
TRBV5-1	many	TRBJ2-7	TRBD2	CASSLGTSQEHEQYF	TGCGCCAGCAGCTTAGGGACTAGCCAAGAACACGAGCAGTACTTC
TRBV6-2/TRBV6-3	many	TRBJ2-7	NA	CASSYYYEQYF	TGTGCCAGCAGTTACTACTACGAGCAGTACTTC
TRBV29-1	many	TRBJ1-1	TRBD1	CSVGQLMNTEAFF	TGCAGCGTGGGACAGCTTATGAACACTGAAGCTTTCTTT
TRBV20-1	many	TRBJ2-7	TRBD2	CSARASGRGQYF	TGCAGTGCTAGGGCTAGCGGCCGAGGGCAGTACTTC
TRBV20-1	many	TRBJ2-1	NA	CSASLAGRHEQFF	TGCAGTGCTAGCCTGGCAGGGAGGCATGAGCAGTTCTTC
TRBV19	many	TRBJ2-5	NA	CASSSAQGQETQYF	TGTGCCAGTAGCAGCGCCCAGGGCCAAGAGACCCAGTACTTC
TRBV6-5	many	TRBJ1-4	TRBD1	CASSWGTGPNEKLFF	TGTGCCAGCAGTTGGGGGACAGGGCCTAATGAAAAACTGTTTTTT
TRBV10-1	many	TRBJ2-1	TRBD2	CASSESPTSVEEQFF	TGCGCCAGCAGTGAGTCTCCGACTAGCGTTGAGGAGCAGTTCTTC
TRBV7-8	many	TRBJ2-4	NA	CASSSRGGEGNIQYF	TGTGCCAGCAGCTCCAGGGGCGGGGAGGGAAACATTCAGTACTTC
TRBV27	many	TRBJ1-6	NA	CASNDNYNSPLHF	TGTGCCAGCAACGACAACTATAATTCACCCCTCCACTTT
TRBV10-3	many	TRBJ2-5	NA	CAIRPGRDQETQYF	TGTGCCATCCGCCCGGGCAGAGATCAAGAGACCCAGTACTTC
TRBV24-1	NA	TRBJ2-7	TRBD1	CATSDAGTGNYEQYF	TGTGCCACCAGTGACGCCGGGACAGGGAACTACGAGCAGTACTTC
TRBV20-1	many	TRBJ1-5	TRBD1	CSATGQDASNQPQHF	TGCAGTGCTACGGGACAGGACGCGAGCAATCAGCCCCAGCATTTT
TRBV24-1	many	TRBJ2-1	NA	CATSDRGGLANEQFF	TGTGCCACCAGTGATCGGGGCGGACTGGCCAATGAGCAGTTCTTC
TRBV2	NA	TRBJ2-7	NA	CASSDAGLSYEQYF	TGTGCCAGCAGTGATGCGGGCCTCAGTTACGAGCAGTACTTC
TRBV6-2/TRBV6-3	many	TRBJ2-1	TRBD1	CASSNPTGGDYNEQFF	TGTGCCAGCAGTAACCCAACAGGGGGCGATTACAATGAGCAGTTCTTC
TRBV21-1	many	TRBJ2-7	NA	CASSRAGSYEQYF	TGTGCCAGCAGCAGGGCAGGGTCCTACGAGCAGTACTTC
TRBV6-5	many	TRBJ1-1	TRBD1	CASSLGQAMNTEAFF	TGTGCCAGCAGTTTAGGACAGGCGATGAACACTGAAGCTTTCTTT
TRBV19	many	TRBJ2-2	TRBD1	CASSVGQGTATGELFF	TGTGCCAGTAGTGTCGGACAGGGGACCGCCACCGGGGAGCTGTTTTTT
TRBV19	few	TRBJ2-1	TRBD2	CASSITVAGGSEQFF	TGTGCCAGTAGTATTACGGTAGCGGGAGGGAGTGAGCAGTTCTTC
TRBV19	NA	TRBJ1-2	TRBD1	CASSRDRDYGYTF	TGTGCCAGTAGTCGGGACAGGGATTATGGCTACACCTTC
TRBV20-1	NA	TRBJ2-7	NA	CSASNPSVEQYF	TGCAGTGCTAGCAACCCTAGCGTTGAGCAGTACTTC
TRBV6-5	many	TRBJ2-5	NA	CASSYSTGLEGETQYF	TGTGCCAGCAGTTACTCGACCGGGCTCGAGGGAGAGACCCAGTACTTC
TRBV7-9	many	TRBJ1-4	NA	CASSVVGATNEKLFF	TGTGCCAGCAGTGTAGTTGGTGCAACTAATGAAAAACTGTTTTTT
TRBV7-2	many	TRBJ2-4	NA	CASSFDLTVNIQYF	TGTGCCAGCAGCTTTGACCTAACAGTAAACATTCAGTACTTC
TRBV20-1	many	TRBJ2-7	NA	CSARDLATLQYF	TGCAGTGCTAGAGATCTCGCAACACTGCAGTACTTC
TRBV29-1	many	TRBJ2-1	TRBD2	CSVFSGRGNEQFF	TGCAGCGTCTTTAGCGGGAGAGGCAATGAGCAGTTCTTC
TRBV12-3/TRBV12-4	NA	TRBJ2-3	TRBD2	CASSSQTSGEGTDTQYF	TGTGCCAGCAGTTCCCAGACTAGCGGAGAGGGGACAGATACGCAGTATTTT
TRBV12-3/TRBV12-4	many	TRBJ2-7	TRBD2	CASSLTSGTWEQYF	TGTGCCAGCAGTTTGACTAGCGGGACCTGGGAGCAGTACTTC
TRBV7-8	many	TRBJ2-6	NA	CASSLLDRRAGANVLTF	TGTGCCAGCAGCTTACTGGACCGCAGAGCTGGGGCCAACGTCCTGACTTTC
TRBV7-2	NA	TRBJ2-7	TRBD2	CASSPRTRRSYEQYF	TGTGCCAGCAGCCCCCGGACTAGGCGCTCCTACGAGCAGTACTTC
TRBV9	many	TRBJ1-6	TRBD1	CASSERGGGQANSPLHF	TGTGCCAGCAGCGAGAGGGGGGGAGGACAGGCGAATTCACCCCTCCACTTT
TRBV4-3	many	TRBJ2-3	TRBD2	CASSQDDGRMADTQYF	TGCGCCAGCAGCCAAGACGACGGGAGGATGGCAGATACGCAGTATTTT
TRBV7-9	many	TRBJ2-7	NA	CASSLGIRGYEQYF	TGTGCCAGCAGCTTAGGGATCAGGGGCTACGAGCAGTACTTC
TRBV20-1	many	TRBJ2-5	TRBD2	CSDRRTSGITQYF	TGCAGTGATCGGAGGACTAGCGGGATAACCCAGTACTTC
TRBV3-1	many	TRBJ2-1	NA	CASSQVSAKQFF	TGTGCCAGCAGCCAAGTTTCGGCGAAGCAGTTCTTC
TRBV10-3	many	TRBJ2-1	TRBD1	CAISKTQEAGGYNEQFF	TGTGCCATCAGTAAAACGCAGGAGGCAGGGGGTTACAATGAGCAGTTCTTC